This T cell receptor beta chain was recovered during a study of cytomegalovirus exposure and HLA in healthy donors. Study results and caveats: Among TCR beta chains, those listed as cytomegalovirus-associated numbered more than 150. TCR beta sequences reportedly predicted most subjects' HLA-A and HLA-B alleles accurately.

The CDR3 covers 12 residues. CDR1 and CDR2 from the germline V gene are ENHRY and SYGVKD. V lost 1 base and J lost 11, with 11 bases in between. Points on this clone: The antigen is not known.

Vbeta (60) and Jbeta (13) primers were used in the PCR. Using immunoSEQ multiplex PCR, the repertoire was profiled, and TCRdb retains in-frame clones only, with some absent. The sample includes about 160,000 clones, approximately 75% seen only once; the top ten take roughly 2%. V gene TRBV10-3 combines with J gene TRBJ1-1; no clear D gene. Sequencing was done on a sample of PBMCs. This clonotype originated in a woman in her late teens or twenties in good health and CMV-seronegative. The CDR3 DNA is TGTGCCATCAGTGAGTATGGAGAACGGGCTTTCTTT. Its protein is CAISEYGERAFF.